The present entry profiles one T cell receptor beta chain with its context. TCRdb keeps only in-frame clones here, not all; method: immunoSEQ multiplex PCR. The table includes about 63,000 clones, around nine tenths detected once. The sample comes from a study of technical replicates of blood from a handful of donors. Looked up from germline, CDR1 is SGDLS and CDR2 is YYNGEE. The CDR3 spans 15 residues. Deletions cut 0 bases from V and 7 bases from J, with 13 bases between. The TCR sequence derives from a human donor in good health. Some clones in this sample may be carry-over from other donors' samples. V is TRBV9 and J is TRBJ1-4; no firm D call. Sequenced sample: PBMCs. The CDR3: CASSVAGRIGEKLFF. Written as DNA, the CDR3 is TGTGCCAGCAGCGTAGCGGGGAGGATAGGTGAAAAACTGTTTTTT.